This T cell receptor (beta chain) was observed in a study of T-cell memory formation after mild COVID-19. Overall study: Across donors, TCR clusters were largely donor specific.

Concerning this clonotype itself: The antigen remains undetermined.

Sample barcodes and UMIs were carried by the TCR alpha and TCR beta cDNA libraries that 5'RACE generated with constant-segment primers. MiXCR was run by TCRdb on the 5' RACE reads, yielding one entry per CDR3 protein. This table holds more than 80,000 distinct CDR3 sequences, about an eighth found once. Study results and limitations: Cross-reactive memory appears to have joined, as suggested by some responding clones showing up in pre-infection memory. Researchers report contracting CD4+ clones mostly in CM and EM, with CD8+ clones in EMRA.

The length of the CDR3 is 15 residues. V lost 4 bases, J lost 4 bases, and 5 bases stayed unmatched. CDR1 SGHRS and CDR2 YFSETQ come from the germline V gene. The TCR comes from an adult woman who had mild COVID-19 (a few samples of this study predate the infection). Cell type and time point are not known. The genes are TRBV5-1 and TRBJ2-3; 11 bases are a match to TRBD1. The specimen sequenced was PBMCs or a T cell subset sorted from them (not recorded which). In nucleotides, the CDR3 is TGCGCCAGCAGCCCGGGGACAGGGGGAGCAGATACGCAGTATTTT. This translates into CASSPGTGGADTQYF. The whole variable domain, filled in from reference TRBV5-1 and TRBJ2-3, reads KAGVTQTPRYLIKTRGQQVTLSCSPISGHRSVSWYQQTPGQGLQFLFEYFSETQRNKGNFPGRFSGRQFSNSRSEMNVSTLELGDSALYLCASSPGTGGADTQYFGPGTRLTVL.